A selection of T cell receptor beta chains follows, all from one sample in a study of T cells after yellow fever vaccination. TCRdb called the 5' RACE reads again in MiXCR, with one record for every CDR3 protein. Of about 220,000 distinct CDR3 sequences listed, roughly 3% are singletons. The source was CD4+ T cells sorted from PBMCs, collected 10 days after the yellow fever booster vaccination. These receptors originate from a young man who received the YFV17D yellow fever vaccine. CDR3s include the opening cysteine and the closing phenylalanine or tryptophan. A D gene is named only where the DNA matches it firmly. Some rows have no size entry. The others give once, few or many, or a class for an expanded clone.

abundance	j_gene	d_gene	len	v_gene	CDR3aa	CDR3nt
.	TRBJ1-3	.	15	TRBV7-2	CASSTDRNSGNTIYF	TGTGCCAGCAGCACCGACAGGAACTCTGGAAACACCATATATTTT
many	TRBJ1-1	.	12	TRBV11-2	CASSRYRVAAFF	TGTGCCAGCAGCCGTTACAGGGTTGCGGCTTTCTTT
many	TRBJ1-1	.	14	TRBV5-1	CASSLWQIGTEAFF	TGCGCCAGCAGCTTGTGGCAAATTGGCACTGAAGCTTTCTTT
many	TRBJ2-3	TRBD2	15	TRBV5-1	CASSLDSGGSDTQYF	TGCGCCAGCAGCTTGGACTCGGGGGGTTCAGATACGCAGTATTTT
many	TRBJ2-1	.	14	TRBV5-1	CASSLIGQYNEQFF	TGCGCCAGCAGCTTGATTGGACAGTACAATGAGCAGTTCTTC
.	TRBJ2-5	.	13	TRBV4-1	CASSQGSWETQYF	TGCGCCAGCAGCCAGGGCTCTTGGGAGACCCAGTACTTC
few	TRBJ2-6	.	16	TRBV12-3/TRBV12-4	CASSFRGIAGANVLTF	TGTGCCAGCAGTTTTAGGGGTATTGCTGGGGCCAACGTCCTGACTTTC
.	TRBJ2-2	TRBD1	18	TRBV24-1	CATSDFSTQTGGPGELFF	TGTGCCACCAGTGACTTCTCAACCCAGACAGGGGGACCCGGGGAGCTGTTTTTT
.	TRBJ2-5	TRBD2	14	TRBV5-1	CASGLGQVQETQYF	TGCGCCAGCGGACTAGGACAAGTACAAGAGACCCAGTACTTC
many	TRBJ1-2	.	14	TRBV10-3	CAIRDSTTNYGYTF	TGTGCCATCAGGGACAGTACCACTAACTATGGCTACACCTTC